This T cell receptor beta chain was recorded in a study of blood T cell repertoires in COVID-19. Overall study: From T cells, B-cell-depleted T cells, or PBMCs came the material, which was cDNA or gDNA.

Patients in Seattle were enrolled during active infection, then followed longitudinally. The V gene's germline CDR1 is LGHNA and CDR2 YNFKEQ. This CDR3 comprises 20 residues. V was clipped by 0 bases and J by 6 bases; unmatched bases: 20. Libraries were prepared by immunoSEQ multiplex PCR; TCRdb keeps only in-frame clonotypes and omits some of them. Altogether around 340,000 clones are present, approximately 89% being singletons, with the ten largest covering approximately 4.1%. The source of this sequence is a woman aged 55 to 70 with COVID-19, enrolled during active disease. This sequence joins TRBV4-2 and TRBJ1-1; TRBD1 matches at 9 bases. The material sequenced was peripheral blood. CDR3: CASSQDGTGMRGREWAEAFF. In DNA form, the CDR3 reads TGTGCCAGCAGCCAAGATGGGACAGGGATGCGAGGGCGGGAGTGGGCTGAAGCTTTCTTT.